Below are 11 T cell receptor beta chains sequenced from a single sample in a study of metastatic and nonmetastatic thyroid tumors. Every patient underwent thyroid surgery untreated. Through MiXCR, TCRdb re-clonotyped the PCR reads. Of under 30,000 clones in the sample, around 17% were seen once. Sequenced input: blood. All receptors derive from a male donor with papillary thyroid cancer or a benign thyroid nodule (not recorded which). Some clones in this sample may be carry-over from other donors' samples.

This clone has a count of ten or more. One base away lies a much larger clone, so this may be a sequencing read error. The same CDR3 can be traced to other DNA sequences in this sample. J is TRBJ1-1 and V is TRBV10-3; weak D call: TRBD1 (5 bases). The CDR3 is 15 residues long. Germline CDR1 is ENHRY and CDR2 is SYGVKD. CDR3 DNA sequence: TGCGCCATCAGTGAGTCGCTTAGCAGTCAGGGTGAAGCTTTCTTT. Protein: CAISESLSSQGEAFF.

This clone has at least ten counts. The chain recombines TRBV27 with TRBJ2-7, with 10 bases aligning to TRBD1. CDR3 length: 14 residues. The trim removed 4 bases at V and 1 base at J, leaving 1 base unmatched. Germline V gives CDR1 MNHEY, CDR2 SMNVEV (reference sequence). The CDR3, as DNA: TGTGCCAGCAGTTGGACAGGGGGTTCCTACGAGCAGTACTTC. This codes for CASSWTGGSYEQYF.

By sample share, this clone is medium-sized. CDR3 bases: TGCAGTGCCATGGGACAGTTAATGGGAAACTATGGCTACACCTTC. This codes for CSAMGQLMGNYGYTF. V is TRBV20-1 and J is TRBJ1-2; 7 positions match TRBD1. CDR3 length equals 15 residues. V shed 6 bases and J 2 bases; nucleotides not matched to a gene: 12. Germline V gene lookup returns CDR1 DFQATT and CDR2 SNEGSKA (reference sequence).

V is TRBV10-3 and J is TRBJ2-7; 7 bases are a match to TRBD1. J gave up 0 bases and V 10 bases, and 9 bases lay outside the gene matches. This CDR3 spans 14 amino acids. Germline CDR1 and CDR2: ENHRY and SYGVKD. The CDR3 region is CASRTGCRSYEQYF. As DNA, the CDR3 is TGTGCCAGCAGGACAGGTTGCCGCTCCTACGAGCAGTACTTC.

Ten or more counts support this clone. The chain uses TRBV7-2 and TRBJ2-1, with TRBD2 identical over 11 bases. The trim removed 3 bases at V and 6 bases at J, leaving 7 bases unmatched. Germline lookup yields CDR1 SGHTA and CDR2 FQGNSA. This CDR3 is built from 16 residues. Here the CDR3 reads CASSFRTSGSSNEQFF. DNA of the CDR3: TGTGCCAGCAGCTTCCGAACTAGCGGGAGCTCCAATGAGCAGTTCTTC.

This clone occurred many times. This chain links TRBV5-1 with TRBJ2-1; D not certain. The CDR3 runs 15 residues. Germline loops: CDR1 SGHRS, CDR2 YFSETQ. The germline V and J ends were trimmed by 0 bases and 9 bases, with 16 bases remaining between them. CDR3 in DNA: TGCGCCAGCAGCTTGGACGGCCAGGTGGCGGTTGAGCAGTTCTTC. Amino acids: CASSLDGQVAVEQFF.

This clone was observed a few times. At one boundary the junction diverges from the germline segment, which might be a read error. This chain uses TRBV27 with TRBJ2-1, with D unresolved. Germline CDR1 is MNHEY and CDR2 is SMNVEV (reference sequence). CDR3 length equals 16 residues. The CDR3 bases are TGTGCCAGCAGAAATAGAGTGGTCAGCTCCTACAATGAGCATTTCTTC. It is translated as CASRNRVVSSYNEHFF.

This clone has at least ten counts. The sample holds other DNA sequences that translate to the same CDR3. The V call is TRBV9, the J call TRBJ2-5; D perhaps matches TRBD2 (5 bases). Germline V lookup: CDR1 SGDLS, CDR2 YYNGEE. V was shortened by 5 bases and J by 5 bases, with 13 bases between the two germline ends. The CDR3 sequence is 13 residues long. The CDR3: CASSLGGRETQYF. In DNA, the CDR3 is TGTGCCAGCAGTTTAGGAGGCAGGGAGACCCAGTACTTC.

This chain joins TRBV27 and TRBJ2-7, with 8 positions matching TRBD2. Trimming cost V 7 bases and J 6 bases; bases outside gene matches: 17. This CDR3 is 16 amino acids long. Germline CDR1 reads MNHEY; CDR2 reads SMNVEV (reference sequence). The CDR3 loop reads CASNDPLGSGMGEQYF. In DNA form, the CDR3 reads TGTGCCAGCAACGATCCCTTAGGTAGCGGGATGGGCGAGCAGTACTTC.

This clone was seen at least ten times. This chain uses TRBV5-1 with TRBJ2-7, with 9 positions matching TRBD2. Germline V gene data show CDR1 as SGHRS and CDR2 as YFSETQ. Trimming removed 0 bases from V and 4 bases from J; junction bases left unmatched: 2. This CDR3 is built from 14 residues. In DNA, the CDR3 is TGCGCCAGCAGCTTGGGTAGCGGGAGATACGAGCAGTACTTC. This sequence encodes CASSLGSGRYEQYF.

This clone was detected ten times or more. This chain uses TRBV19 with TRBJ2-1; 9 bases align to TRBD2. V trimming: 6 bases; J trimming: 4 bases; junction bases outside the gene matches: 7. The CDR3 has 15 residues. The V gene's germline CDR1 is LNHDA and CDR2 SQIVND (reference sequence). This chain's CDR3 is CASSYSGSAYNEQFF. The CDR3 nucleotides are TGTGCCAGTAGCTATAGCGGGAGCGCTTACAATGAGCAGTTCTTC. The whole variable domain, remainder taken from reference TRBV19 and TRBJ2-1, is DGGITQSPKYLFRKEGQNVTLSCEQNLNHDAMYWYRQDPGQGLRLIYYSQIVNDFQKGDIAEGYSVSREKKESFPLTVTSAQKNPTAFYLCASSYSGSAYNEQFFGPGTRLTVL.